This note documents a single T cell receptor (beta chain) sequence. These data originate in a study of blood T cell repertoires in COVID-19. The germline gives CDR1 LGHDT, CDR2 YNNKEL (reference sequence). V lost 2 bases, J lost 5 bases, and 10 bases lay in between. The CDR3 is 13 residues long. Sequencing used immunoSEQ multiplex PCR; TCRdb keeps in-frame clones, though not all of them. The sample holds tens of thousands of clones, about four fifths seen once. This TCR was sampled from a man aged 65 to 79 with acute or convalescent COVID-19. The V gene is TRBV3-1 (or the pseudogene TRBV3-2), the J gene TRBJ2-7; maybe TRBD2 (5 bases). Sequencing was done on a sample of peripheral blood. Here the CDR3 reads CASSQRGAHEQYF. The DNA of the CDR3 is TGTGCCAGCAGCCAACGGGGTGCCCACGAGCAGTACTTC.